These T cell receptor beta chains were read from a single sample in a study of OX40 agonist ivuxolimab in advanced cancers. Profiling relied on immunoSEQ multiplex PCR, and the TCRdb table lists in-frame clones only, not all of them. The data hold 60,000 to 75,000 clones, with about 91% observed a single time. The sequencing used CD4+ or CD8+ T cells sorted from blood, collected in a trial of the OX40 agonist ivuxolimab. The receptors derive from an adult with an advanced solid tumor such as melanoma, head and neck, liver or kidney cancer. CDR3s include the opening cysteine and the closing phenylalanine or tryptophan. A D gene is named only where the DNA matches it firmly. Some rows have no size entry. The others give once, few or many, or a class for an expanded clone.

NA	TRBV6-6	TRBJ2-7	TRBD1	CASSYRQGTYEQYF	TGTGCCAGCAGTTACCGACAGGGAACCTACGAGCAGTACTTC
NA	TRBV28	TRBJ1-2	NA	CASSLGGSDGYTF	TGTGCCAGCAGTTTAGGGGGGTCTGATGGCTACACCTTC
NA	TRBV28	TRBJ2-7	NA	CASRYAGNSYEQYF	TGTGCCAGTCGGTATGCGGGCAACAGCTACGAGCAGTACTTC
NA	TRBV11-2	TRBJ2-7	NA	CASSLAHRDFRQYF	TGTGCCAGCAGCTTAGCTCACCGGGATTTTAGGCAGTACTTC
NA	TRBV29-1	TRBJ2-5	TRBD2	CSVEDLQEGGETQYF	TGCAGCGTTGAAGATCTACAGGAGGGAGGGGAGACCCAGTACTTC
NA	TRBV27	TRBJ2-1	TRBD1	CASRTGGSWIEQFF	TGTGCCAGCAGAACAGGGGGCAGTTGGATTGAGCAGTTCTTC
NA	TRBV7-8	TRBJ2-7	NA	CASSLAQTLSYEQYF	TGTGCCAGCAGCTTAGCACAGACCCTTTCCTACGAGCAGTACTTC
NA	TRBV11-2	TRBJ2-7	TRBD1	CASRTPGQGSEQYF	TGTGCCAGCAGGACGCCGGGACAGGGAAGCGAGCAGTACTTC
NA	TRBV12-5	TRBJ2-7	TRBD1	CASGLDQTGPSSYEQYF	TGTGCTAGTGGTTTGGACCAGACAGGGCCTAGCTCCTACGAGCAGTACTTC
NA	TRBV11-1	TRBJ1-2	NA	CASSKDYLGYTF	TGTGCCAGCAGCAAGGACTACTTAGGCTACACCTTC
NA	TRBV7-3	TRBJ2-7	TRBD1	CASSPGQSTYEQYF	TGTGCCAGCAGCCCGGGACAGAGTACCTACGAGCAGTACTTC
once	TRBV18	TRBJ2-3	NA	CASSPRVGQPDTQYF	TGTGCCAGCTCACCACGGGTTGGCCAGCCAGATACGCAGTATTTT
NA	TRBV28	TRBJ2-1	NA	CASSFAEYNEQFF	TGTGCCAGCAGTTTTGCGGAGTACAATGAGCAGTTCTTC
NA	TRBV27	TRBJ1-1	TRBD1	CASSPTGGTEAFF	TGTGCCAGCAGTCCAACAGGGGGCACTGAAGCTTTCTTT
NA	TRBV11-1	TRBJ1-1	NA	CASLDRLNTEAFF	TGTGCCAGCTTAGACAGGCTGAACACTGAAGCTTTCTTT
NA	TRBV27	TRBJ2-7	NA	CASSYMGGSYEQYF	TGTGCCAGCAGTTATATGGGAGGTTCCTACGAGCAGTACTTC
once	TRBV6-5	TRBJ2-3	NA	CASSYEGLGSTDTQYF	TGTGCCAGCAGTTACGAGGGGCTGGGTAGCACAGATACGCAGTATTTT
NA	TRBV13	TRBJ2-7	TRBD2	CASSSWGGLSSYEQYF	TGTGCCAGCAGCTCATGGGGGGGATTGAGCTCCTACGAGCAGTACTTC
NA	TRBV7-9	TRBJ2-7	TRBD2	CASSSQAGGHHEQYF	TGTGCCAGCAGCTCCCAAGCGGGAGGGCACCACGAGCAGTACTTC
NA	TRBV10-3	TRBJ1-1	TRBD1	CAIGAGTVVNTEAFF	TGTGCCATCGGAGCCGGGACAGTTGTGAACACTGAAGCTTTCTTT